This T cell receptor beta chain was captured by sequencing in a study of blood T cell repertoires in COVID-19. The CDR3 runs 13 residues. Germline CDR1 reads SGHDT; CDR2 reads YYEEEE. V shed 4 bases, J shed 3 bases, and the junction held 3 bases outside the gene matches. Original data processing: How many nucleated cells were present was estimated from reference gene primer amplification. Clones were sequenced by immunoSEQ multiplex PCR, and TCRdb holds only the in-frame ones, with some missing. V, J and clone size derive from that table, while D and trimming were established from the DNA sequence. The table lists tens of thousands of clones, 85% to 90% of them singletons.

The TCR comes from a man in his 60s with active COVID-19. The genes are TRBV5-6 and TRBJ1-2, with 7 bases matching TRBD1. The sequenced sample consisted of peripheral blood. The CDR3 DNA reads TGTGCCAGCAGCCTCGGGACAGACTATGGCTACACCTTC. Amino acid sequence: CASSLGTDYGYTF.